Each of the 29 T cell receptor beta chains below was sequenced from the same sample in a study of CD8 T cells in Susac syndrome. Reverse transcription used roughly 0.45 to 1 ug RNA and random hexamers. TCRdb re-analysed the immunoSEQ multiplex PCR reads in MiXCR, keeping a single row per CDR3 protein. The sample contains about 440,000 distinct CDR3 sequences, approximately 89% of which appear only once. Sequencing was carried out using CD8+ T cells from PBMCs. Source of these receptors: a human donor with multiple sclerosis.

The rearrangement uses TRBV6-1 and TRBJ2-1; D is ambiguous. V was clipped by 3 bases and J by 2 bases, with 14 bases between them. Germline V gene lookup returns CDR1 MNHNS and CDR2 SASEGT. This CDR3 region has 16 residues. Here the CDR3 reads CASSDSIWEPYNEQFF. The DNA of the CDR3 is TGTGCCAGCAGTGATTCGATCTGGGAACCCTACAATGAGCAGTTCTTC.

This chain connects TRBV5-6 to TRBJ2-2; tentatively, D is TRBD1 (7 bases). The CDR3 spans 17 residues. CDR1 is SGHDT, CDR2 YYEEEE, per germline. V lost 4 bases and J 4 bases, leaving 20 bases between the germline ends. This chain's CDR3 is CASSRIRQGLVTGELFF. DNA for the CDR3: TGTGCCAGCAGCCGCATTAGACAGGGACTCGTCACCGGGGAGCTGTTTTTT.

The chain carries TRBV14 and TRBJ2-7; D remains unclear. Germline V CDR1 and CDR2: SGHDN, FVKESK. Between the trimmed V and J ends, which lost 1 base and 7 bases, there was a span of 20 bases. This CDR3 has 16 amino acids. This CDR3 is CASSQVSPKPVYEQYF. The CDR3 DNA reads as TGTGCCAGCAGCCAAGTATCCCCTAAACCGGTATATGAGCAGTACTTC. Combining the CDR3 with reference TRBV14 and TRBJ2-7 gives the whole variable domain EAGVTQFPSHSVIEKGQTVTLRCDPISGHDNLYWYRRVMGKEIKFLLHFVKESKQDESGMPNNRFLAERTGGTYSTLKVQPAELEDSGVYFCASSQVSPKPVYEQYFGPGTRLTVT.

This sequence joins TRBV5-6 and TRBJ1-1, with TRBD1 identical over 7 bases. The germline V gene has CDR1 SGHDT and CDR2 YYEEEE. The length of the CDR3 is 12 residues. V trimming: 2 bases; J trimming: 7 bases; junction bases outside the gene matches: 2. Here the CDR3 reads CASSLGQVEAFF. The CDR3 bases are TGTGCCAGCAGCTTAGGACAGGTTGAAGCTTTCTTT.

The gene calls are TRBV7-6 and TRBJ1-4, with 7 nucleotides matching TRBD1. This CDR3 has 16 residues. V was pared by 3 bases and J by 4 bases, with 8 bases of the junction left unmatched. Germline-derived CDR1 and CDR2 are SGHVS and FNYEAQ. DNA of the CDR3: TGTGCCAGCAGCTTTTTGTCCGGGACAGTTAATGAAAAACTGTTTTTT. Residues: CASSFLSGTVNEKLFF.

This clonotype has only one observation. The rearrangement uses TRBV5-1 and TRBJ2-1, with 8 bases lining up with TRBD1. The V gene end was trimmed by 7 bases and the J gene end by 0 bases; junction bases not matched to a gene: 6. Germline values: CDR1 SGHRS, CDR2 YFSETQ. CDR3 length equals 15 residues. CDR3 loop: CASAETGDSYNEQFF. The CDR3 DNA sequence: TGCGCCAGCGCCGAGACAGGGGACTCCTACAATGAGCAGTTCTTC.

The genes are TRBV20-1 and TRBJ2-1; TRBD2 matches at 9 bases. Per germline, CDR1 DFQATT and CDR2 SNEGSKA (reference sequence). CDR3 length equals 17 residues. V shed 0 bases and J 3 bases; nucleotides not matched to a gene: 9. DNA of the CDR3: TGCAGTGCTAGAGACCCGACTAGCGGTGGTGGCTACAATGAGCAGTTCTTC. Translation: CSARDPTSGGGYNEQFF.

The CDR3 spells CASTLDGTGSNEQYF. The CDR3 DNA reads as TGTGCCAGCACCCTGGACGGGACAGGAAGCAACGAGCAGTACTTC. This chain links TRBV6-1 with TRBJ2-7; 8 bases agree with TRBD1. CDR1 and CDR2 from the germline V gene are MNHNS and SASEGT. The CDR3 sequence is 15 residues long. The V segment lost 7 bases and the J segment 5 bases; nucleotides outside the gene matches: 13.

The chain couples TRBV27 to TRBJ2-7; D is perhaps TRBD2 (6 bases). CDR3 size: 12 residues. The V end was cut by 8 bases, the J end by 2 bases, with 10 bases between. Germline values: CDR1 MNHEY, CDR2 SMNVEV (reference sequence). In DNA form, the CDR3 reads TGTGCCAGCGTCGGGGGACCCTACGAGCAGTACTTC. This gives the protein CASVGGPYEQYF.

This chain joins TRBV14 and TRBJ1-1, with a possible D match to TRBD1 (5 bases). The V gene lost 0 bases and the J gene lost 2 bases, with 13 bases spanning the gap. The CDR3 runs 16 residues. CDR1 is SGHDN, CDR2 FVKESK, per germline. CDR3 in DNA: TGTGCCAGCAGCCAAGATAAAAGGGACGTCAACACTGAAGCTTTCTTT. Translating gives CASSQDKRDVNTEAFF.

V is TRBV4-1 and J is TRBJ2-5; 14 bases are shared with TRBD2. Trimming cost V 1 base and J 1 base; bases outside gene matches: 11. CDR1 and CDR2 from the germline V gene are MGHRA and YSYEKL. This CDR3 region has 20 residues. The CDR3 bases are TGCGCCAGCAGCCAAGGGGGGGGGACTAGCGGGAGCGACGTCCAAGAGACCCAGTACTTC. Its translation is CASSQGGGTSGSDVQETQYF.

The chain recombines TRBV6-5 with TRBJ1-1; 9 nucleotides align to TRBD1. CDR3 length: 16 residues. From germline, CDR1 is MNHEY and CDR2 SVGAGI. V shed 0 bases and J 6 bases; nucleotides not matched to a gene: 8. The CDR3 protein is CASSYSTGTGTPEAFF. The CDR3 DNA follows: TGTGCCAGCAGTTACTCGACCGGGACAGGGACCCCTGAAGCTTTCTTT.

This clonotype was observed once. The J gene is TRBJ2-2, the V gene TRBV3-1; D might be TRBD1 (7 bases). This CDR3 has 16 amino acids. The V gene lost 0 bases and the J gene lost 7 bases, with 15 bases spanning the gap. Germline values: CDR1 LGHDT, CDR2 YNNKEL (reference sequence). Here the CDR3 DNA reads TGTGCCAGCAGCCAAGAAGGAGGGGGCTGGAGCGGGGAGCTGTTTTTT. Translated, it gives CASSQEGGGWSGELFF.

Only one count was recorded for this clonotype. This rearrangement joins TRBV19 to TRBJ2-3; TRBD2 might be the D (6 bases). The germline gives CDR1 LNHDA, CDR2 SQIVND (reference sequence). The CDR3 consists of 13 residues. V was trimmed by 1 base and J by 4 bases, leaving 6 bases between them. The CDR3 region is CASSIGGADTQYF. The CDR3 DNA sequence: TGTGCCAGTAGTATAGGCGGGGCAGATACGCAGTATTTT.

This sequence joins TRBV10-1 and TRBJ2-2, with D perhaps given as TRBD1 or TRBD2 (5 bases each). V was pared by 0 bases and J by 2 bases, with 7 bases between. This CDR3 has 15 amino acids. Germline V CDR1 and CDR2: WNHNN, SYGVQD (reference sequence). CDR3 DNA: TGCGCCAGCAGTGAGTCGGGGGACAACACCGGGGAGCTGTTTTTT. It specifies CASSESGDNTGELFF.

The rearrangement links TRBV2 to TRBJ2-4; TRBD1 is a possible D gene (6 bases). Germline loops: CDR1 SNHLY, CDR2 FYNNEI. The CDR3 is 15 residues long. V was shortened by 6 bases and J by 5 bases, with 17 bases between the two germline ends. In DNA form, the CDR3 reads TGTGCCAGCAGGGAACTGACAGGTTCCGAAAACATTCAGTACTTC. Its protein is CASRELTGSENIQYF.

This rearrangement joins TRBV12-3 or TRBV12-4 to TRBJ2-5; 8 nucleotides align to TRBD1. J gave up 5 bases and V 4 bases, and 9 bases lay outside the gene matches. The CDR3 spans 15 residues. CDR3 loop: CASSYGDRRRETQYF. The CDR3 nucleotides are TGTGCCAGCAGTTACGGGGACAGGCGCCGGGAGACCCAGTACTTC.

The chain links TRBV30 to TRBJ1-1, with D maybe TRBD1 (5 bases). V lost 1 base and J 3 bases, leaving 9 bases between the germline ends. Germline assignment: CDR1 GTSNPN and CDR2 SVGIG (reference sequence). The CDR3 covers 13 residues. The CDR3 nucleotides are TGTGCCTGGAGTGGGACACATTACACTGAAGCTTTCTTT. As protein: CAWSGTHYTEAFF.

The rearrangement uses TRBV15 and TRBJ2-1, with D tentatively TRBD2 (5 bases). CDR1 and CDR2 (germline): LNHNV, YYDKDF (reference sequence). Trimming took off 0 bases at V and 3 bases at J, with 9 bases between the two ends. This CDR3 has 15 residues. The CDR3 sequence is CATSRDLGDYNEQFF. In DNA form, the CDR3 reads TGTGCCACCAGCAGAGATCTGGGAGACTACAATGAGCAGTTCTTC.

CDR3 in amino acids: CASSLPGQGNVQETQYF. For the CDR3, the DNA is TGTGCCAGCAGCTTACCAGGACAGGGTAACGTGCAAGAGACCCAGTACTTC. The chain couples TRBV7-2 to TRBJ2-5; 8 nucleotides agree with TRBD1. The CDR3 extends over 17 amino acids. Looked up from germline, CDR1 is SGHTA and CDR2 is FQGNSA. The junction had 10 bases not matched to a gene; V was cut back by 2 bases and J by 2 bases.

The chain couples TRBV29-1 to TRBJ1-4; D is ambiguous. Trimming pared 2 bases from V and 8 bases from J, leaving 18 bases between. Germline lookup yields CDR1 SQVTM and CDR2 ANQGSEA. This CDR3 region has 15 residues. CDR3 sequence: CSVELRAAGYEKLFF. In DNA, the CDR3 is TGCAGCGTTGAATTACGGGCGGCGGGTTACGAAAAACTGTTTTTT. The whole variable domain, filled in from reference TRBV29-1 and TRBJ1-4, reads SAVISQKPSRDICQRGTSLTIQCQVDSQVTMMFWYRQQPGQSLTLIATANQGSEATYESGFVIDKFPISRPNLTFSTLTVSNMSPEDSSIYLCSVELRAAGYEKLFFGSGTQLSVL.

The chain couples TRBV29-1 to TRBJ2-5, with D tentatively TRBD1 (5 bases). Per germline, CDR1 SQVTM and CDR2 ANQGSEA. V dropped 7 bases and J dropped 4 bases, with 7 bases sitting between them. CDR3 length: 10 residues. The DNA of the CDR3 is TGCAGCGGGGGCTCAGAGACCCAGTACTTC. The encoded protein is CSGGSETQYF.

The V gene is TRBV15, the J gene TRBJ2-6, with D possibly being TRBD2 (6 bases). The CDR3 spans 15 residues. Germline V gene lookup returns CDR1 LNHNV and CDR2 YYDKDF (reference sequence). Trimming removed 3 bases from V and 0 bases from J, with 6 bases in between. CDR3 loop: CATSSGSSGANVLTF. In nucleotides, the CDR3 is TGTGCCACCAGCAGCGGGAGCTCTGGGGCCAACGTCCTGACTTTC. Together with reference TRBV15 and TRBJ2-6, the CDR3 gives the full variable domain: DAMVIQNPRYQVTQFGKPVTLSCSQTLNHNVMYWYQQKSSQAPKLLFHYYDKDFNNEADTPDNFQSRRPNTSFCFLDIRSPGLGDTAMYLCATSSGSSGANVLTFGAGSRLTVL.

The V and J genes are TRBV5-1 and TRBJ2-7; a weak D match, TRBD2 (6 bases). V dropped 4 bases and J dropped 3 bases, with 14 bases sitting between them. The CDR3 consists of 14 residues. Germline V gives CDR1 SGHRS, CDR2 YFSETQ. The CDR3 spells CASSPGLGNYEQYF. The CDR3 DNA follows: TGCGCCAGCAGCCCGGGACTGGGTAACTACGAGCAGTACTTC.

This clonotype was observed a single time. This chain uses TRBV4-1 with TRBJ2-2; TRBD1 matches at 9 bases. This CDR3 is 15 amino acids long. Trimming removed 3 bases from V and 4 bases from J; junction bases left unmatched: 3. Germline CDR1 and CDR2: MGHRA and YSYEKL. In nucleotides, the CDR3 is TGCGCCAGCAGCCAGGACAGGGGCGGCACCGGGGAGCTGTTTTTT. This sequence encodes CASSQDRGGTGELFF.

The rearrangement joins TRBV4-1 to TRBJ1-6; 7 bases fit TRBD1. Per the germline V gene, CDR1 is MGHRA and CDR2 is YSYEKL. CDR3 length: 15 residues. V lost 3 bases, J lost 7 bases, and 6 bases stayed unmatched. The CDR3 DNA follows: TGCGCCAGCAGCCAGCAGGGGGTACTCAATTCACCCCTCCACTTT. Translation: CASSQQGVLNSPLHF.

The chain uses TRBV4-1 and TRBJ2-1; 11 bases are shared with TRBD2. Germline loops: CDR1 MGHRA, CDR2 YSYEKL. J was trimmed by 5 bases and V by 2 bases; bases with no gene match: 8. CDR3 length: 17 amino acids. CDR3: CASSQLITSGRDNEQFF. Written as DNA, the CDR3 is TGCGCCAGCAGCCAACTGATAACTAGCGGGAGAGACAATGAGCAGTTCTTC.

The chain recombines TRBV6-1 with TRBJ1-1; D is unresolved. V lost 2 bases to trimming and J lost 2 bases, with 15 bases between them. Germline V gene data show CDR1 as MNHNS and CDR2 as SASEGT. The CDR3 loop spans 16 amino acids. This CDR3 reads CASSEFGIDLNTEAFF. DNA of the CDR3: TGTGCCAGCAGTGAATTCGGAATTGATCTTAACACTGAAGCTTTCTTT.

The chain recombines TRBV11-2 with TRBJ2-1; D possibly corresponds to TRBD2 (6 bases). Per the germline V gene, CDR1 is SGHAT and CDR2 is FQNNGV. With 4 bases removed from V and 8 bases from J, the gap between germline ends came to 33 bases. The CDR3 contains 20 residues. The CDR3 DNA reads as TGTGCCAGCAGCTCCCCCCGGGAGCTGGAACCGACCCGCCCGGGTGATGAGCAGTTCTTC. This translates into CASSSPRELEPTRPGDEQFF.